This TCR beta chain originates from a study of blood T cell repertoires in COVID-19. About the research overall: Material from acute and convalescent COVID-19 was sourced from the United States, Italy and Spain. T cells, B-cell-depleted T cells, or PBMCs provided the cDNA or gDNA that served as material.

Looked up from germline, CDR1 is MDHEN and CDR2 is SYDVKM. The CDR3 runs 13 residues. V lost 5 bases to trimming and J lost 6 bases, with 12 bases between them. Original methodology: Amplification of reference gene primers provided the estimated nucleated cell counts. The assay was immunoSEQ multiplex PCR, and TCRdb's table has in-frame clones only and misses some. From that table come the V and J calls and clone size; the DNA was used to work out D and trimming. The sample carries 150,000 to 200,000 clones, 60% to 85% recorded once. This TCR was recovered from a woman aged 50 to 60 with active or convalescent COVID-19. V is TRBV28 and J is TRBJ2-3; D gene ambiguous. The specimen sequenced was peripheral blood. In DNA form, the CDR3 reads TGTGCCAGCAGTAAACCAGGTCCCGATACGCAGTATTTT. Translated: CASSKPGPDTQYF.